The entry below describes one T cell receptor beta chain. The data were obtained in a study of blood T cell repertoires in COVID-19. Study background: Acute and convalescent COVID-19 samples came from the United States, Italy and Spain. PBMCs, B-cell-depleted T cells, or T cells provided the cDNA or gDNA that made up the material.

Germline CDR1 reads SGHRS; CDR2 reads YFSETQ. Trimming pared 0 bases from V and 6 bases from J, leaving 12 bases between. CDR3 size: 15 residues. Generated by immunoSEQ multiplex PCR, the TCRdb table keeps only in-frame clones and is missing some. The sample comprises 85,000 to 130,000 clones, approximately 84% of which are singletons, and 11% to 15% rests with the top ten. The chain uses TRBV5-1 and TRBJ1-4, with D possibly being TRBD1 (6 bases). The sequence was obtained from a woman in her fifties or sixties with acute or convalescent COVID-19. Sequencing was performed on peripheral blood. As DNA, the CDR3 is TGCGCCAGCAGCTTGGCCGCAGGGGATGATGAAAAACTGTTTTTT. Its translation: CASSLAAGDDEKLFF. The variable domain in full, completed from reference TRBV5-1 and TRBJ1-4, reads KAGVTQTPRYLIKTRGQQVTLSCSPISGHRSVSWYQQTPGQGLQFLFEYFSETQRNKGNFPGRFSGRQFSNSRSEMNVSTLELGDSALYLCASSLAAGDDEKLFFGSGTQLSVL.